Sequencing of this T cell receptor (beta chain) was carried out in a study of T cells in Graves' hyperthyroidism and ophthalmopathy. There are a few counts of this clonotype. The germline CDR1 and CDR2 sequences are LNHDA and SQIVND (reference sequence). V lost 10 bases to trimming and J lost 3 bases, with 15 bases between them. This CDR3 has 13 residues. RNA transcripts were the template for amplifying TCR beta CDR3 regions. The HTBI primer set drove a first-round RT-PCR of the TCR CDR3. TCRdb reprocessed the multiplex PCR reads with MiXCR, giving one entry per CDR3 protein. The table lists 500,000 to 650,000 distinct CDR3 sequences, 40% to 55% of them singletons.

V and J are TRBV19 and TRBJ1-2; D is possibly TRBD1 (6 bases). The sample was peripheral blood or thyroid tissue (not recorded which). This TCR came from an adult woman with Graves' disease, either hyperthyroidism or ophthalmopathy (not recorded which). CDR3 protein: CATSTGYDYGYTF. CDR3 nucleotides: TGTGCCACCAGCACAGGGTACGACTATGGCTACACCTTC.